A single sample is the source of the 18 T cell receptor beta chains below, sequenced in a study of blood T cells in healthy people across ages. The authors ran a second PCR of about 7 to 12 cycles using a sample-barcoded 5' primer and a J-beta primer mix. Using its own MiXCR run on the 5' RACE reads, TCRdb lists one record per CDR3 protein. Found here are some 1,500,000 distinct CDR3 sequences, 42% of them singletons; the top ten hold about 4%. Sequencing was carried out using blood. All receptors derive from a woman in her late teens or twenties in good health.

This clonotype has just a few counts. The genes are TRBV7-2 and TRBJ1-1; 7 bases fit TRBD1. The ends lost 5 bases at V and 1 base at J; junction bases unmatched: 7. The CDR3 sequence is 15 residues long. Germline loops: CDR1 SGHTA, CDR2 FQGNSA. CDR3 bases: TGTGCCAGCAGCGTCCGGGACAGACCGAACACTGAAGCTTTCTTT. This gives the protein CASSVRDRPNTEAFF.

This clonotype was recorded many times. The gene calls are TRBV12-3 or TRBV12-4 and TRBJ2-3; no clear D gene. The CDR3 is 15 residues long. V lost 3 bases and J lost 3, with 13 bases in between. Written as DNA, the CDR3 is TGTGCCAGCAGTTTCGCGGACCCCCGTACAGATACGCAGTATTTT. Encoded protein: CASSFADPRTDTQYF.

The chain is built from TRBV6-5 and TRBJ2-3; 7 nucleotides align to TRBD1. Germline V lookup: CDR1 MNHEY, CDR2 SVGAGI. The CDR3 totals 14 residues. The V gene end was trimmed by 10 bases and the J gene end by 1 base; junction bases not matched to a gene: 8. In DNA form, the CDR3 reads TGTGCCACTAGACAGGGTACAGGCACAGATACGCAGTATTTT. Its translation: CATRQGTGTDTQYF.

This clonotype has ten or more counts. The J gene is TRBJ2-3, the V gene TRBV25-1; TRBD1 agrees at 9 bases. CDR1 MGHDK and CDR2 SYGVNS come from the germline V gene. Trimming took 5 bases from V and 9 from J; bases not matched to a gene: 3. CDR3 length: 12 residues. CDR3 amino acids: CASSKGQGTQYF. CDR3 bases: TGTGCCAGCAGTAAGGGACAGGGCACGCAGTATTTT.

The V call is TRBV6-6, the J call TRBJ2-1; D tentatively fits TRBD1 or TRBD2 (5 bases each). V shed 5 bases and J shed 13 bases, with 18 bases lying between them. The germline gives CDR1 MNHNY, CDR2 SVGAGI (reference sequence). The CDR3 consists of 13 residues. The CDR3 protein is CASSTDMGGDQFF. For the CDR3, the DNA is TGTGCCAGCAGTACCGACATGGGTGGGGACCAGTTCTTC.

Points on this clonotype: Relative to the germline gene, one junction end is altered; a read error may explain this. The rearrangement links TRBV9 to TRBJ2-2, with a tentative D call TRBD1 (5 bases). The CDR3 totals 14 residues. Germline assignment: CDR1 SGDLS and CDR2 YYNGEE. Here the CDR3 reads CASGVGVNTGELFF. DNA for the CDR3: TGTGCCAGCGGCGTAGGGGTGAACACCGGGGAGCTGTTTTTT.

The genes are TRBV20-1 and TRBJ2-7; D may be TRBD1 (6 bases). V lost 5 bases, J lost 4 bases, and 18 bases lay in between. The length of the CDR3 is 14 residues. Per the germline V gene, CDR1 is DFQATT and CDR2 is SNEGSKA (reference sequence). In DNA form, the CDR3 reads TGCAGTGCTGGACCGGCCAGGGGAAGGTACGAGCAGTACTTC. Protein product: CSAGPARGRYEQYF.

V is TRBV2 and J is TRBJ1-1; D gene ambiguous. Between the trimmed V and J ends, which lost 4 bases and 5 bases, there was a span of 11 bases. The CDR3 is 13 residues long. Germline V gene lookup returns CDR1 SNHLY and CDR2 FYNNEI. The CDR3 loop is CASSAEGLTEAFF. For the CDR3, the DNA is TGTGCCAGCAGTGCCGAAGGATTGACTGAAGCTTTCTTT.

The chain couples TRBV12-3 or TRBV12-4 to TRBJ2-3; no reliable D call. The CDR3 sequence is 15 residues long. The V gene lost 1 base and the J gene lost 2 bases, with 10 bases spanning the gap. CDR3 loop: CASSLGGTNTDTQYF. As DNA, the CDR3 is TGTGCCAGCAGTTTAGGGGGAACAAACACAGATACGCAGTATTTT.

The chain joins TRBV5-1 to TRBJ2-7, with no clear D. The germline gives CDR1 SGHRS, CDR2 YFSETQ. This CDR3 is built from 15 residues. The V gene lost 0 bases and the J gene lost 4 bases, with 14 bases spanning the gap. The CDR3 DNA is TGCGCCAGCAGCTTGGCCCCGACGCTGGGATACGAGCAGTACTTC. Protein sequence: CASSLAPTLGYEQYF. The full variable domain, rest sourced from reference TRBV5-1 and TRBJ2-7, is KAGVTQTPRYLIKTRGQQVTLSCSPISGHRSVSWYQQTPGQGLQFLFEYFSETQRNKGNFPGRFSGRQFSNSRSEMNVSTLELGDSALYLCASSLAPTLGYEQYFGPGTRLTVT.

This clonotype appeared a few times. The V call is TRBV29-1, the J call TRBJ1-1; D unresolved. This CDR3 spans 12 amino acids. From germline, CDR1 is SQVTM and CDR2 ANQGSEA. Trimming took off 4 bases at V and 6 bases at J, with 12 bases between the two ends. CDR3 nucleotide sequence: TGCAGCGTTGCGGAATTGCCGTCTGAAGCTTTCTTT. Its protein is CSVAELPSEAFF. The full variable domain, completed using reference TRBV29-1 and TRBJ1-1, is SAVISQKPSRDICQRGTSLTIQCQVDSQVTMMFWYRQQPGQSLTLIATANQGSEATYESGFVIDKFPISRPNLTFSTLTVSNMSPEDSSIYLCSVAELPSEAFFGQGTRLTVV.

This rearrangement joins TRBV6-5 to TRBJ2-7, with TRBD1 as a possible D gene (5 bases). Looked up from germline, CDR1 is MNHEY and CDR2 is SVGAGI. Trimming cost V 0 bases and J 7 bases, with 13 bases left between them. The CDR3 runs 14 residues. CDR3 protein: CASSYSQGNNEQYF. The CDR3 nucleotides read TGTGCCAGCAGTTACTCCCAGGGCAACAATGAGCAGTACTTC.

The genes are TRBV6-5 and TRBJ1-1; TRBD1 might be the D (5 bases). Trimming cost V 6 bases and J 7 bases, with 27 bases left between them. The CDR3 has 17 residues. The germline V gene encodes CDR1 MNHEY and CDR2 SVGAGI. The CDR3 sequence: CASRYSGTRTYDSEAFF. The CDR3, as DNA: TGTGCCAGCAGATATTCCGGGACTAGGACCTATGACAGTGAAGCTTTCTTT.

This clonotype was observed a handful of times. The chain carries TRBV4-3 and TRBJ1-6, with TRBD1 matching 9 bases. The CDR3 spans 15 residues. V lost 1 base and J lost 9; bases outside the gene matches: 4. Germline V gene data show CDR1 as LGHNA and CDR2 as YSLEER. The CDR3 sequence is CASSQGYRGPSPLHF. The CDR3 region has the DNA TGCGCCAGCAGCCAAGGTTACAGGGGGCCTTCACCCCTCCACTTT.

The V call is TRBV12-5, the J call TRBJ2-3; D not certain. Trimming removed 7 bases at V and 2 bases at J, with 13 bases between. The germline V gene has CDR1 LGHNT and CDR2 FRNRAP. The CDR3 is 14 residues long. The CDR3 loop reads CASAPPASTDTQYF. DNA of the CDR3: TGTGCTAGTGCCCCGCCGGCTTCCACAGATACGCAGTATTTT.

The sample holds a few counts of this clonotype. J is TRBJ2-1 and V is TRBV7-2; 9 nucleotides line up with TRBD2. Per germline, CDR1 SGHTA and CDR2 FQGNSA. The trim removed 0 bases at V and 3 bases at J, leaving 9 bases unmatched. The CDR3 extends over 18 amino acids. CDR3: CASSLAKRRGGIYNEQFF. CDR3 in DNA: TGTGCCAGCAGCTTAGCGAAGAGGCGGGGGGGGATCTACAATGAGCAGTTCTTC.

The chain combines TRBV27 with TRBJ1-2, with D uncertain. This CDR3 is 16 amino acids long. V was shortened by 6 bases and J by 4 bases, with 21 bases between the two germline ends. Germline assignment: CDR1 MNHEY and CDR2 SMNVEV (reference sequence). CDR3 DNA: TGTGCCAGCAGCCAAGCCAGAAGAAGGGAGGGCTATGGCTACACCTTC. It codes for CASSQARRREGYGYTF.

The chain uses TRBV27 and TRBJ2-5; TRBD1 agrees at 9 bases. The end of the DNA is better explained by TRBJ2-7, so the J call may be wrong. CDR1 is MNHEY and CDR2 is SMNVEV in the germline V gene (reference sequence). The CDR3 loop spans 15 amino acids. CDR3 in amino acids: CASSSPGQGPHEQYF. The CDR3, as DNA: TGTGCCAGCAGTTCACCGGGACAGGGACCCCACGAGCAGTACTTC.